These 6 T cell receptor beta chains share one sample of origin, sequenced in a study of cytomegalovirus exposure and HLA in healthy donors (dated by TCRdb to 2017 to 2019). The library was built by means of the immunoSEQ multiplex PCR assay. For the multiplex PCR, a mixture combining 60 forward primers for TCR Vbeta segments and 13 reverse primers for TCR Jbeta segments was used. Entries here come from immuneACCESS through TCRdb and include only in-frame sequences with V and J called. Some clones fail to appear in such tables; in the studies checked, an unresolved V gene covers under half of the shortfall, and the cause of the remainder is unknown. The sample records about 83,000 clones, roughly 76% of which are singletons. The top ten clones comprise about 1.9% of the sample. The specimen sequenced was PBMCs. The source of these receptors is a woman aged 25 to 39 in good health and CMV-seronegative.

The rearrangement links TRBV12-2 to TRBJ2-3; the tabulated D call, TRBD2, remains unverified against the DNA. TRBV12-2 is recorded as a pseudogene. This CDR3 contains 19 residues. The CDR3 protein is CASRLAPPGRGRAGDTQYF. In nucleotides, the CDR3 is TGTGCAAGTCGCTTAGCCCCTCCGGGGCGCGGGAGGGCCGGGGATACGCAGTATTTT.

The chain uses TRBV4-1 and TRBJ2-1; 16 bases are shared with TRBD2. This CDR3 region has 18 residues. Unmatched junction bases numbered 9, after V lost 3 bases and J lost 7 bases. Germline assignment: CDR1 MGHRA and CDR2 YSYEKL. Written as DNA, the CDR3 is TGCGCCAGCAGCCACCCAGGGACTAGCGGGAGGGCCCGAAATGAGCAGTTCTTC. Translated, it gives CASSHPGTSGRARNEQFF.

V gene TRBV5-1 combines with J gene TRBJ2-1; maybe TRBD2 (5 bases). The V end lost 4 bases, the J end lost 1 base, and 12 bases lay between the germline ends. Germline V gene lookup returns CDR1 SGHRS and CDR2 YFSETQ. This CDR3 comprises 15 residues. The CDR3 protein is CASSPGSRSYNEQFF. The CDR3 DNA reads as TGCGCCAGCAGCCCGGGAAGTCGATCCTACAATGAGCAGTTCTTC.

The chain combines TRBV7-2 with TRBJ2-7, with 9 bases identical to TRBD2. The CDR3 is 14 amino acids. The trim removed 5 bases at V and 4 bases at J, leaving 6 bases unmatched. CDR1 is SGHTA, CDR2 FQGNSA, per germline. The CDR3 loop is CASSPLAGIYEQYF. The CDR3 bases are TGTGCCAGCAGCCCTCTAGCGGGAATATACGAGCAGTACTTC.

The chain combines TRBV9 with TRBJ2-3; the match to TRBD2 covers 8 bases. CDR3 size: 14 residues. V was pared by 4 bases and J by 5 bases, with 6 bases of the junction left unmatched. Germline V CDR1 and CDR2: SGDLS, YYNGEE. The CDR3 is CASSPGGVGDTQYF. The CDR3 DNA follows: TGTGCCAGCAGCCCGGGAGGGGTGGGAGATACGCAGTATTTT.

The chain uses TRBV2 and TRBJ2-1; 12 nucleotides agree with TRBD2. CDR3 size: 16 residues. The V segment lost 2 bases and the J segment 7 bases; nucleotides outside the gene matches: 6. Germline V lookup: CDR1 SNHLY, CDR2 FYNNEI. CDR3 loop: CASSESSGRARNEQFF. CDR3 in DNA: TGTGCCAGCAGTGAATCTAGCGGGAGGGCCAGGAATGAGCAGTTCTTC.